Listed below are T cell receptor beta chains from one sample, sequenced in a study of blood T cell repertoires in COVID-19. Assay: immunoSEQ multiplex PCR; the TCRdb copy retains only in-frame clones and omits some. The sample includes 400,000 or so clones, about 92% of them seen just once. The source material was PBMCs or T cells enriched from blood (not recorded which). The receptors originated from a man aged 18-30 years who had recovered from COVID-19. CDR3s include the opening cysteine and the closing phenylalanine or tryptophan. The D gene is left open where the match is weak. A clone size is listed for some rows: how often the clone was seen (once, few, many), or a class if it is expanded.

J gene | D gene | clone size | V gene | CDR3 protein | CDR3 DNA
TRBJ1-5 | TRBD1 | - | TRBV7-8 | CASSSKIWDRGNQPQHF | TGTGCCAGCAGCTCAAAAATATGGGACAGAGGCAATCAGCCCCAGCATTTT
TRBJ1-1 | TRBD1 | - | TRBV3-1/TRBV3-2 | CASSRRSTGGENTEAFF | TGTGCCAGCAGCCGAAGGTCGACAGGGGGGGAGAACACTGAAGCTTTCTTT
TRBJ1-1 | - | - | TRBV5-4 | CASSWDTYTEAFF | TGTGCCAGCAGCTGGGACACATACACTGAAGCTTTCTTT
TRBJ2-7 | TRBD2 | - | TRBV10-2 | CASRQLASHKQYF | TGCGCCAGCAGGCAACTAGCGTCCCACAAGCAGTACTTC
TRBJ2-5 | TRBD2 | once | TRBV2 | CASRLAAYWQETQYF | TGTGCCAGCCGACTAGCCGCATATTGGCAAGAGACCCAGTACTTC
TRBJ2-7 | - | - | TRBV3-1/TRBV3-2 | CASSQAGLEQYF | TGTGCCAGCAGCCAAGCAGGGCTTGAGCAGTACTTC
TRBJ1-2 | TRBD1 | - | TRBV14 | CASSPDPGQGSGGGGYTF | TGTGCCAGCAGCCCAGACCCGGGACAGGGGTCAGGGGGTGGTGGCTACACCTTC
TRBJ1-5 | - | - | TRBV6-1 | CASSETRRDQPQHF | TGTGCCAGCAGTGAAACGAGACGGGATCAGCCCCAGCATTTT
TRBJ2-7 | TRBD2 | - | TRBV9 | CASSAPPSRREEFSYEQYF | TGTGCCAGCAGCGCCCCTCCCTCTAGGCGGGAGGAATTTTCCTACGAGCAGTACTTC
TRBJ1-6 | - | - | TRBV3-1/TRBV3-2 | CASSQERNSPLHF | TGTGCCAGCAGCCAAGAGCGGAATTCACCCCTCCACTTT
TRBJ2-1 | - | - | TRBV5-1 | CASSLTVAEYNEQFF | TGCGCCAGCAGCTTGACCGTAGCGGAATACAATGAGCAGTTCTTC